This T cell receptor (beta chain) was retrieved from a study of blood T cell repertoires in COVID-19. Study as a whole: Acute and convalescent COVID-19 specimens originated in the United States, Italy and Spain. Sources were T cells, B-cell-depleted T cells, or PBMCs; the material itself was cDNA or gDNA.

Germline V gene lookup returns CDR1 SEHNR and CDR2 FQNEAQ (reference sequence). CDR3 size: 20 residues. With 7 bases clipped from V and 0 bases from J, the junction kept 17 bases outside the gene matches. Per the authors' pipeline: Amplification of reference gene primers was used by the study to estimate nucleated cell counts. The repertoire was sequenced with immunoSEQ multiplex PCR; TCRdb's copy has only in-frame clones and lacks some. D and trimming were read from the DNA, whereas the V and J calls and clone size are those reported in that table. The sample lists 310,000 or so clones, around 87% seen once, with 1.3% in the top ten.

Sequencing was carried out using peripheral blood. The chain has TRBV7-9 and TRBJ1-5, with TRBD1 matching over 11 bases. This clonotype was sampled from a man between 65 and 85 years old with acute or convalescent COVID-19. The CDR3 DNA reads TGTGCCAGCACCCCGCCCGGGACAGGGGGTAGGTTGAATAGCAATCAGCCCCAGCATTTT. Its protein product is CASTPPGTGGRLNSNQPQHF.